The next 4 T cell receptor beta chains were all read from a single sample in a study of blood T cell repertoires in COVID-19. Clones were sequenced by immunoSEQ multiplex PCR, and TCRdb holds only the in-frame ones, with some missing. Here the sample spans about 160,000 clones, approximately 82% being singletons. The specimen sequenced was peripheral blood. These receptors were taken from a woman over 75 with acute or convalescent COVID-19.

The chain is built from TRBV19 and TRBJ1-4; D gene uncertain. Deletions cut 1 base from V and 10 bases from J, with 10 bases between. The CDR3 is 13 amino acids. Looked up from germline, CDR1 is LNHDA and CDR2 is SQIVND (reference sequence). CDR3 in amino acids: CASSIGRAGKLFF. The CDR3 coding sequence is TGTGCCAGTAGTATAGGAAGGGCGGGAAAACTGTTTTTT.

The gene calls are TRBV28 and TRBJ1-4, with a weak D call TRBD1 (5 bases). The CDR3 length is 14 residues. V was pared by 7 bases and J by 10 bases, with 19 bases between. Germline assignment: CDR1 MDHEN and CDR2 SYDVKM. The CDR3 loop reads CASIPPGGVGKLFF. DNA of the CDR3: TGTGCCAGCATCCCCCCTGGGGGGGTAGGAAAACTGTTTTTT.

This chain joins TRBV5-4 and TRBJ2-2; the D gene is possibly TRBD1 (5 bases). The CDR3 sequence is 14 residues long. Trimming left V 2 bases short and J 2 bases short, with 7 bases between. Germline CDR1 SGHNT, CDR2 YYREEE (reference sequence). For the CDR3, the DNA is TGTGCCAGCAGCTTAGGGGTAAACACCGGGGAGCTGTTTTTT. Protein product: CASSLGVNTGELFF.

The rearrangement links TRBV6-5 to TRBJ1-1; D is uncertain. CDR1 and CDR2 from the germline V gene are MNHEY and SVGAGI. This CDR3 has 15 amino acids. Trimming pared 0 bases from V and 0 bases from J, leaving 8 bases between. The CDR3 reads CASSYSAQMNTEAFF. The CDR3 coding sequence is TGTGCCAGCAGTTACTCGGCCCAAATGAACACTGAAGCTTTCTTT.